This TCR beta chain was found in a study of B cell selection in AIRE deficiency. This clone was counted a single time. Regulatory T cells were sorted as CD4+CD25hiCD127low/negative. The CDR3 is made up of 14 amino acids. The germline V gene has CDR1 SGHRS and CDR2 YFSETQ. V dropped 0 bases and J dropped 4 bases, with 7 bases sitting between them. Profiling relied on immunoSEQ multiplex PCR, and the TCRdb table lists in-frame clones only, not all of them. The sample contains approximately 26,000 clones, approximately 92% of which appear only once. The chain uses TRBV5-1 and TRBJ2-2; weak D call: TRBD2 (5 bases). The receptor was derived from a human donor in good health. The sample was CD4+CD25+ Tregs sorted from PBMCs. The CDR3, as DNA: TGCGCCAGCAGCTTGGCCGAGGGCACCGGGGAGCTGTTTTTT. The encoded protein is CASSLAEGTGELFF.